This TCR beta chain comes out of a study of cytomegalovirus exposure and HLA in healthy donors. This CDR3 contains 12 residues. V shed 2 bases and J shed 5 bases, with 6 bases lying between them. The germline CDR1 and CDR2 sequences are ENHRY and SYGVKD. This PCR relied on a set of 60 Vbeta primers and 13 Jbeta primers. Here immunoSEQ multiplex PCR was the method, and the copy in TCRdb shows in-frame clones only, minus some. The repertoire holds fewer than 250,000 clones, with about nine tenths as singletons. Specimen: PBMCs. The receptor's source is a boy younger than 10 in good health and CMV-seronegative. V is TRBV10-3 and J is TRBJ2-5, with no clear D. CDR3 amino acids: CAISETRETQYF. In DNA, the CDR3 is TGTGCCATCAGTGAGACGAGGGAGACCCAGTACTTC.